This T cell receptor beta chain was retrieved from a study of technical replicates of blood from a handful of donors. The assay was immunoSEQ multiplex PCR, and TCRdb's table has in-frame clones only and misses some. The sample has tens of thousands of clones, over 85% seen once. This clone has only a few counts. V was clipped by 6 bases and J by 4 bases; unmatched bases: 9. The CDR3 runs 15 residues. CDR1 is SGHNT and CDR2 is YYREEE in the germline V gene (reference sequence). The sequence derives from a human donor in good health. The sequenced sample consisted of T cells isolated from PBMCs. This sequence joins TRBV5-4 and TRBJ1-1; the match to TRBD1 covers 10 bases. CDR3 protein: CASMVGDRGGTEAFF. As DNA, the CDR3 is TGTGCCAGCATGGTGGGGGACAGGGGTGGCACTGAAGCTTTCTTT.